The source of this TCR beta chain is a study of identical twins. Study results and caveats: Without tracking the same donors, conclusions rested on cross-sectional statistical analysis.

Comments on this clonotype: As yet, its antigen is unknown.

TCRdb reprocessed the 5' RACE reads with MiXCR, giving one entry per CDR3 protein. The repertoire has hundreds of thousands of distinct CDR3 sequences, 9% to 15% of them found once; the top ten carry about 1.6%. Germline lookup yields CDR1 DFQATT and CDR2 SNEGSKA (reference sequence). The CDR3 covers 22 residues. V lost 3 bases and J lost 5; bases outside the gene matches: 25. The data also belong to a second study, concerning yellow fever vaccine responses in identical twins.

The chain has TRBV20-1 and TRBJ2-5; 15 nucleotides align to TRBD2. Sequencing was carried out using PBMCs. The source of this sequence is a woman in her late teens or twenties in good health. The CDR3 protein is CSARATGGATGLAGGPQETQYF. The CDR3 bases are TGCAGTGCTAGGGCTACAGGGGGTGCTACCGGACTAGCGGGAGGGCCCCAGGAGACCCAGTACTTC.